This entry lists 21 T cell receptor beta chains sequenced from one sample in a study of blood T cells in healthy people across ages. Primed by a sample-barcoded 5' primer and a J-beta primer mix, a second PCR proceeded for about 7 to 11 cycles. Each CDR3 protein gets one entry after TCRdb re-called the 5' RACE reads with MiXCR. The data hold about 770,000 distinct CDR3 sequences, with around 43% observed a single time. The sample taken for sequencing was blood. The receptor source for this set is a man aged 60 to 69 in good health.

In its sample, this clonotype was seen once. The genes are TRBV5-4 and TRBJ2-1; 7 positions match TRBD2. The CDR3 has 14 residues. Unmatched junction bases numbered 9, after V lost 4 bases and J lost 8 bases. The germline V gene encodes CDR1 SGHNT and CDR2 YYREEE (reference sequence). CDR3 sequence reads: CASSDAGDKDEQFF. The CDR3 DNA follows: TGTGCCAGCAGCGACGCGGGAGACAAGGATGAGCAGTTCTTC.

V and J are TRBV4-3 and TRBJ1-4; 9 positions agree with TRBD1. Looked up from germline, CDR1 is LGHNA and CDR2 is YSLEER. J lost 5 bases, V lost 4 bases, and 20 bases had no gene match. This CDR3 region has 20 residues. CDR3 region: CASSRYPKGYPGQGNEKLFF. The CDR3 nucleotides are TGCGCCAGCAGCCGTTATCCCAAGGGATATCCGGGACAGGGAAATGAAAAACTGTTTTTT.

The sample holds many counts of this clonotype. The chain uses TRBV4-3 and TRBJ2-1, with D hard to call. The CDR3 has 13 residues. V was clipped by 0 bases and J by 12 bases, with 12 bases between them. CDR1 is LGHNA, CDR2 YSLEER, per germline. CDR3 residues: CASSQDPKSGQFF. CDR3 coding DNA: TGCGCCAGCAGCCAAGATCCGAAGTCCGGGCAGTTCTTC.

The rearrangement uses TRBV6-2 or TRBV6-3 and TRBJ2-5; 7 bases agree with TRBD1. Losses at the gene ends were 6 bases for V and 4 bases for J; bases not matched to a gene: 5. CDR3 length: 13 residues. CDR1 and CDR2 (germline): MNHEY, SVGEGT. CDR3 nucleotide sequence: TGTGCCAGCAGCAGGACAGGAGGAGAGACCCAGTACTTC. Translation gives CASSRTGGETQYF.

V usage is TRBV10-3 and J usage is TRBJ2-3; TRBD2 matches 16 bases. V shed 3 bases and J 1 base; nucleotides not matched to a gene: 7. The germline V gene encodes CDR1 ENHRY and CDR2 SYGVKD. This CDR3 comprises 19 residues. The CDR3 DNA reads TGTGCCATCAGTGACCCGGGACTAGCGGGGGGGCGGGGCACAGATACGCAGTATTTT. Its protein is CAISDPGLAGGRGTDTQYF.

This clonotype was seen only once. CDR3 loop: CASRRGTEKYGYTF. CDR3 DNA: TGTGCCAGCAGGCGAGGGACGGAAAAGTATGGCTACACCTTC. The chain employs TRBV5-8 and TRBJ1-2; D is possibly TRBD1 (5 bases). With 5 bases removed from V and 5 bases from J, the gap between germline ends came to 16 bases. From germline, CDR1 is SGHTS and CDR2 YDEGEE. The CDR3 runs to 14 residues.

The gene calls are TRBV5-1 and TRBJ2-5; TRBD2 might be the D (5 bases). Gene TRBJ2-7 matches the end of the DNA better, so the J call may be wrong. Germline V gene lookup returns CDR1 SGHRS and CDR2 YFSETQ. CDR3 size: 13 residues. In DNA, the CDR3 is TGCGCCAGCAGCTTGGCAGTTGGAGGCGAGCAGTACTTC. Translation gives CASSLAVGGEQYF.

The chain carries TRBV12-3 or TRBV12-4 and TRBJ2-7, with TRBD2 matching 10 bases. The junction had 9 bases not matched to a gene; V was cut back by 3 bases and J by 7 bases. The CDR3 runs to 15 residues. CDR3: CASSFSSGGINEQYF. The DNA of the CDR3 is TGTGCCAGCAGTTTTTCTAGCGGGGGTATAAATGAGCAGTACTTC.

The chain has TRBV30 and TRBJ2-6; no reliable D call. This CDR3 spans 16 amino acids. The V end was cut by 2 bases, the J end by 0 bases, with 11 bases between. Germline CDR1 and CDR2: GTSNPN and SVGIG (reference sequence). The CDR3 coding sequence is TGTGCCTGGAGTATTCGGCAGCTCTCTGGGGCCAACGTCCTGACTTTC. Protein product: CAWSIRQLSGANVLTF.

This clonotype has just one count. The V gene is TRBV14, the J gene TRBJ2-7; 10 bases are a match to TRBD1. V lost 4 bases, J lost 2 bases, and 5 bases stayed unmatched. Germline V gene sequence: CDR1 SGHDN, CDR2 FVKESK. The CDR3 length is 15 residues. CDR3 in amino acids: CASSRGQGCAYEQYF. CDR3 sequence (DNA): TGTGCCAGCAGCCGGGGACAGGGGTGCGCCTACGAGCAGTACTTC.

V and J are TRBV6-5 and TRBJ2-7, with 7 bases identical to TRBD1. The germline V gene encodes CDR1 MNHEY and CDR2 SVGAGI. V was clipped by 5 bases and J by 6 bases; unmatched bases: 10. The CDR3 sequence is 14 residues long. CDR3 nucleotide sequence: TGTGCCAGCAGTGAAGGGAGACAGGGATCCGAGCAGTACTTC. It is translated as CASSEGRQGSEQYF.

The chain has TRBV5-6 and TRBJ1-1, with a tentative D call TRBD1 (5 bases). Trimming removed 7 bases at V and 5 bases at J, with 15 bases between. From germline, CDR1 is SGHDT and CDR2 YYEEEE. The CDR3 has 13 residues. Here the CDR3 reads CASSWGELTEAFF. CDR3 nucleotide sequence: TGTGCCAGCTCCTGGGGGGAATTGACTGAAGCTTTCTTT.

This sequence joins TRBV3-1 and TRBJ1-5; TRBD1 aligns across 9 bases. Germline CDR1 and CDR2: LGHDT and YNNKEL (reference sequence). V lost 1 base, J lost 5 bases, and 3 bases stayed unmatched. The CDR3 runs to 15 residues. This chain's CDR3 is CASSQGDRAHQPQHF. For the CDR3, the DNA is TGTGCCAGCAGCCAAGGGGACAGGGCGCATCAGCCCCAGCATTTT. The entire variable domain, with the rest obtained from reference TRBV3-1 and TRBJ1-5, is as follows: DTAVSQTPKYLVTQMGNDKSIKCEQNLGHDTMYWYKQDSKKFLKIMFSYNNKELIINETVPNRFSPKSPDKAHLNLHINSLELGDSAVYFCASSQGDRAHQPQHFGDGTRLSIL.

This clonotype was counted ten times or more. A read error may account for a junction end that differs from germline. The gene calls are TRBV12-3 or TRBV12-4 and TRBJ1-1; possible D gene TRBD1, 5 bases. There are 14 residues in the CDR3. The CDR3 nucleotides are TGCGCCAGCAGCCCAGGACACCAGAACACTGAAGCTTTCTTT. It translates to CASSPGHQNTEAFF.

This chain joins TRBV4-1 and TRBJ1-2; possible D gene TRBD1, 5 bases. The CDR3 is made up of 16 amino acids. Germline CDR1 reads MGHRA; CDR2 reads YSYEKL. The V end was cut by 4 bases, the J end by 4 bases, with 19 bases between. DNA for the CDR3: TGCGCCAGCAGCCCACCCCAGGGAGTCCCCTCCTATGGCTACACCTTC. Translated: CASSPPQGVPSYGYTF.

The chain employs TRBV29-1 and TRBJ2-1, with D perhaps TRBD1 (6 bases). Germline values: CDR1 SQVTM, CDR2 ANQGSEA. V was cut by 4 bases and J by 0 bases, with 16 bases left in between. The CDR3 consists of 16 residues. The CDR3 DNA is TGCAGCGTTGTCATTCCAATACAGGGCTCCTACAATGAGCAGTTCTTC. Its protein product is CSVVIPIQGSYNEQFF.

J is TRBJ2-4 and V is TRBV5-1; 10 bases fit TRBD1. Germline V gene sequence: CDR1 SGHRS, CDR2 YFSETQ. The trim removed 3 bases at V and 11 bases at J, leaving 2 bases unmatched. The CDR3 covers 12 residues. The CDR3, as DNA: TGCGCCAGCAGCTCGGGGACAGGGGTTCAGTACTTC. It translates to CASSSGTGVQYF.

The chain links TRBV9 to TRBJ1-2; 8 bases line up with TRBD1. This CDR3 is 14 amino acids long. CDR1 and CDR2 (germline): SGDLS, YYNGEE. The J segment lost 7 bases and the V segment lost 0 bases, leaving 5 bases of the junction unmatched. CDR3 coding DNA: TGTGCCAGCAGCGTAGCAGGGGGCTTGTCTGGCTACACCTTC. This codes for CASSVAGGLSGYTF.

V is TRBV7-2 and J is TRBJ2-1, with 7 bases lining up with TRBD2. Germline V gene data show CDR1 as SGHTA and CDR2 as FQGNSA. After removal of 4 bases from V and 3 bases from J, the junction contained 6 bases not matched to a gene. CDR3 length: 15 amino acids. The CDR3 DNA sequence: TGTGCCAGCAGCTCAGGTTCGGGGGGCTACAATGAGCAGTTCTTC. Its translation is CASSSGSGGYNEQFF.

The gene calls are TRBV6-2 or TRBV6-3 and TRBJ1-1, with D possibly TRBD1 on 5 matching bases. This CDR3 is 14 amino acids long. CDR1 and CDR2 from the germline V gene are MNHEY and SVGEGT. V was shortened by 6 bases and J by 2 bases, with 13 bases between the two germline ends. The CDR3 nucleotides read TGTGCCAGCAGGCCACCAGGGACCAACACTGAAGCTTTCTTT. This codes for CASRPPGTNTEAFF.

The chain is built from TRBV20-1 and TRBJ2-7; D is perhaps TRBD1 (5 bases). The germline V and J ends were trimmed by 3 bases and 0 bases, with 12 bases remaining between them. The CDR3 consists of 14 residues. Looked up from germline, CDR1 is DFQATT and CDR2 is SNEGSKA (reference sequence). For the CDR3, the DNA is TGCAGTGCTAGGGACAACCGCCTCTCCTACGAGCAGTACTTC. Its protein product is CSARDNRLSYEQYF.